The 30 T cell receptor beta chains listed next were all sequenced from one sample in a study of regulatory T cells in long-lasting Graves disease (dated by TCRdb to the early 2020s). To prepare the library, multiplex PCR was applied. Data came from an Illumina HiSeq 4000. CDR3 regions were amplified by Arm-PCR with iRepertoire HTBI primers to construct TCR beta libraries. In TCRdb, the public reads were trimmed at Q25 with fastp and aligned with MiXCR, with productive beta chains retained. CDR3 protein sequences are deduplicated, and each keeps its most common genes and DNA. The sample table lists more than 450,000 distinct CDR3 sequences, 15% to 20% of them with a count of one. The ten largest account for more than 10% of the sample. In the paper's terms, the time point label means: newly diagnosed GD, antithyroid drugs for less than 3 months. For both TCR sequencing and RNA sequencing, RNA was extracted from PBMCs in TRIzol.

These same records also appear under a second study, on T cells in Graves' hyperthyroidism and ophthalmopathy.

This specimen was peripheral blood mononuclear cells (PBMCs), taken at new diagnosis, from a patient treated with antithyroid drugs. The receptor set was obtained from a man between 40 and 49 years old with Graves disease. Donor details come from another sample of the same person, matched by shared clones.

This clonotype was seen a few times. The chain combines TRBV20-1 with TRBJ2-7, with D perhaps given as TRBD1 or TRBD2 (5 bases each). CDR3 length equals 14 residues. Per the germline V gene, CDR1 is DFQATT and CDR2 is SNEGSKA (reference sequence). V gave up 5 bases and J gave up 0 bases, with 14 bases separating them. CDR3 in amino acids: CSAPFEGSSYEQYF. The DNA for the CDR3 is TGCAGTGCTCCCTTTGAGGGGAGCTCCTACGAGCAGTACTTC.

This clonotype was observed a few times. This may stem from a read error, because a much larger clone lies one nucleotide away. The CDR3 reads CASSEVGQETQNF. CDR3 nucleotide sequence: TGTGCCAGCAGTGAAGTCGGCCAAGAGACCCAGAACTTC. The J gene is TRBJ2-5, the V gene TRBV2; D remains unclear. Germline assignment: CDR1 SNHLY and CDR2 FYNNEI. The CDR3 is made up of 13 amino acids.

Of note for this clonotype: Germline and junction disagree at one end, which may indicate a read error. The chain joins TRBV27 to TRBJ2-1; D ambiguous. This CDR3 region has 11 residues. Germline assignment: CDR1 MNHEY and CDR2 SMNVEV (reference sequence). The CDR3 DNA reads TGTGCCAGCAGTTTAGCTAACGAGCGGTTCTTC. Residues: CASSLANERFF.

There are a few counts of this clonotype. This rearrangement joins TRBV20-1 to TRBJ2-5, with D maybe TRBD2 (5 bases). The CDR3 totals 12 residues. Germline V gene data show CDR1 as DFQATT and CDR2 as SNEGSKA (reference sequence). V lost 6 bases and J lost 2, with 10 bases in between. The CDR3 DNA reads as TGCAGTGCCGGGGTCACGCAAGAGACCCAGTACTTC. This gives the protein CSAGVTQETQYF.

This clonotype was seen repeatedly, ten times or more. The J gene is TRBJ2-3, the V gene TRBV12-3 or TRBV12-4; perhaps TRBD2 as D (6 bases). The V end lost 5 bases, the J end lost 2 bases, and 14 bases lay between the germline ends. The CDR3 covers 15 residues. CDR3 residues: CASSEGLRNTDTQYF. The CDR3, as DNA: TGTGCCAGCAGTGAGGGACTGCGAAACACAGATACGCAGTATTTT.

This clonotype was observed at least ten times. The chain carries TRBV28 and TRBJ2-2, with D uncertain. Germline V gives CDR1 MDHEN, CDR2 SYDVKM. This CDR3 spans 14 amino acids. V was pared by 7 bases and J by 3 bases, with 12 bases between. The CDR3 DNA reads as TGTGCCAGCAATCGGCTAGAGGACACCGGGGAGCTGTTTTTT. Its protein product is CASNRLEDTGELFF.

V and J are TRBV6-4 and TRBJ2-1; D may correspond to TRBD1 or TRBD2 (6 bases each). The CDR3 loop spans 15 amino acids. The germline V gene has CDR1 MRHNA and CDR2 SNTAGT. V lost 0 bases, J lost 8 bases, and 14 bases lay in between. The DNA of the CDR3 is TGTGCCAGCAGTGACTCGAAGTCGGGGGCTGATGAGCAGTTCTTC. Protein sequence: CASSDSKSGADEQFF.

This clonotype was detected ten times or more. The rearrangement uses TRBV24-1 and TRBJ2-1; 9 bases line up with TRBD2. The CDR3 is 16 amino acids. Trimming removed 1 base from V and 4 bases from J; junction bases left unmatched: 4. Per germline, CDR1 KGHDR and CDR2 SFDVKD. CDR3 in amino acids: CATSDLGLAGYNEQFF. CDR3 nucleotide sequence: TGTGCCACCAGTGATTTAGGGCTAGCGGGGTACAATGAGCAGTTCTTC.

This clonotype was observed a few times. This chain links TRBV3-1 with TRBJ2-7; the match to TRBD2 covers 7 bases. CDR1 LGHDT and CDR2 YNNKEL come from the germline V gene (reference sequence). The CDR3 length is 14 residues. V was clipped by 4 bases and J by 4 bases; unmatched bases: 7. Here the CDR3 reads CASSLREAVYEQYF. CDR3 nucleotides: TGTGCCAGCAGCCTCCGGGAGGCGGTGTACGAGCAGTACTTC.

Ten or more counts support this clonotype. J is TRBJ2-3 and V is TRBV18; D perhaps matches TRBD1 (5 bases). The CDR3 is 15 residues long. Trimming took 6 bases from V and 1 from J, leaving 14 bases between them. Per the germline V gene, CDR1 is KGHSH and CDR2 is LQKENI. CDR3 nucleotides: TGTGCCAGCTCGCGATCCAGGGATGGCACAGATACGCAGTATTTT. This gives the protein CASSRSRDGTDTQYF.

The rearrangement uses TRBV30 and TRBJ2-1; 14 bases are shared with TRBD2. Unmatched junction bases numbered 8, after V lost 4 bases and J lost 0 bases. There are 18 residues in the CDR3. Germline V lookup: CDR1 GTSNPN, CDR2 SVGIG (reference sequence). The CDR3 nucleotides are TGTGCCTGGAAGGGACTAGCGGGAGCCCAGAGCTCCTACAATGAGCAGTTCTTC. Amino acids: CAWKGLAGAQSSYNEQFF.

This clonotype was seen repeatedly, ten times or more. The rearrangement uses TRBV5-1 and TRBJ2-3; 8 positions agree with TRBD2. This CDR3 contains 15 residues. CDR1 and CDR2 (germline): SGHRS, YFSETQ. J was trimmed by 0 bases and V by 4 bases; bases with no gene match: 4. This CDR3 is CASSRSGSSTDTQYF. CDR3 coding DNA: TGCGCCAGCAGCCGCAGCGGGAGTAGCACAGATACGCAGTATTTT.

This clonotype was counted ten times or more. The chain combines TRBV12-3 or TRBV12-4 with TRBJ1-6; D is possibly TRBD1 (5 bases). Trimming left V 3 bases short and J 9 bases short, with 12 bases between. CDR3 size: 14 residues. CDR3 nucleotide sequence: TGTGCCAGCAGTTTTTCCCAAAGGGGTTCACCCCTCCACTTT. Encoded protein: CASSFSQRGSPLHF.

This clonotype has ten or more counts. This chain links TRBV20-1 with TRBJ1-2; no firm D call. There are 12 residues in the CDR3. V was clipped by 4 bases and J by 2 bases, with 8 bases between them. Germline V CDR1 and CDR2: DFQATT, SNEGSKA (reference sequence). The CDR3 spells CSAKWTNYGYTF. In DNA, the CDR3 is TGCAGTGCTAAATGGACCAACTATGGCTACACCTTC.

This clonotype has a count of ten or more. At one of its ends the junction is not consistent with the germline gene, which may arise from a read error. This chain uses TRBV2 with TRBJ2-7; 9 bases agree with TRBD1. This CDR3 region has 13 residues. The germline CDR1 and CDR2 sequences are SNHLY and FYNNEI. The CDR3 region has the DNA TGCGCCAGCAGGGGACAGGGTTCCTACGAGCAGTACTTC. It encodes CASRGQGSYEQYF. Filled out from reference TRBV2 and TRBJ2-7, the complete variable domain reads EPEVTQTPSHQVTQMGQEVILRCVPISNHLYFYWYRQILGQKVEFLVSFYNNEISEKSEIFDDQFSVERPDGSNFTLKIRSTKLEDSAMYFCASRGQGSYEQYFGPGTRLTVT.

This clonotype was counted only a few times. V and J are TRBV4-2 and TRBJ1-4; TRBD1 aligns across 9 bases. The CDR3 sequence is 18 residues long. V lost 3 bases and J lost 1; bases outside the gene matches: 9. Germline lookup yields CDR1 LGHNA and CDR2 YNFKEQ. This CDR3 reads CASSQTGTGSITNEKLFF. The CDR3 DNA reads as TGTGCCAGCAGCCAGACCGGGACAGGGTCAATAACTAATGAAAAACTGTTTTTT.

Remarks on this clonotype: It differs at one base from a far larger clone, so likely a read error. The CDR3 region is CASSPWTSYYGQYF. The CDR3 nucleotides read TGTGCCAGCAGCCCTTGGACTAGCTACTACGGGCAGTACTTC. The V and J genes are TRBV7-9 and TRBJ2-7; 8 bases agree with TRBD2. CDR3 size: 14 residues. Germline CDR1 SEHNR, CDR2 FQNEAQ (reference sequence). The full variable domain, with the rest looked up from reference TRBV7-9 and TRBJ2-7, is DTGVSQNPRHKITKRGQNVTFRCDPISEHNRLYWYRQTLGQGPEFLTYFQNEAQLEKSRLLSDRFSAERPKGSFSTLEIQRTEQGDSAMYLCASSPWTSYYGQYFGPGTRLTVT.

The table lists this clonotype with a few counts. The chain links TRBV19 to TRBJ1-2; 12 nucleotides align to TRBD1. CDR1 and CDR2 (germline): LNHDA, SQIVND (reference sequence). Losses at the gene ends were 2 bases for V and 9 bases for J; bases not matched to a gene: 7. This CDR3 has 15 residues. In nucleotides, the CDR3 is TGTGCCAGTAGTATACTTGGGACAGGGGGCTTTAGCTACACCTTC. Its protein product is CASSILGTGGFSYTF. The whole variable domain, filled in from reference TRBV19 and TRBJ1-2, reads DGGITQSPKYLFRKEGQNVTLSCEQNLNHDAMYWYRQDPGQGLRLIYYSQIVNDFQKGDIAEGYSVSREKKESFPLTVTSAQKNPTAFYLCASSILGTGGFSYTFGSGTRLTVV.

This clonotype was picked up many times. This chain links TRBV28 with TRBJ2-7; the match to TRBD1 covers 9 bases. Germline values: CDR1 MDHEN, CDR2 SYDVKM. Losses at the gene ends were 6 bases for V and 3 bases for J; bases not matched to a gene: 9. CDR3 length: 15 residues. The CDR3 DNA is TGTGCCAGCAGCTCAACGGGACAGGGCAACTACGAGCAGTACTTC. Protein product: CASSSTGQGNYEQYF.

This clonotype was recorded at least ten times. The chain couples TRBV7-9 to TRBJ2-5; 9 bases agree with TRBD2. The V gene's germline CDR1 is SEHNR and CDR2 FQNEAQ (reference sequence). V gave up 5 bases and J gave up 4 bases; unmatched junction bases: 2. The CDR3 spans 13 residues. The CDR3 DNA reads as TGTGCCAGCAGCCAAGCGGGAGGAGAGACCCAGTACTTC. It translates to CASSQAGGETQYF. The whole variable domain, remainder taken from reference TRBV7-9 and TRBJ2-5, is DTGVSQNPRHKITKRGQNVTFRCDPISEHNRLYWYRQTLGQGPEFLTYFQNEAQLEKSRLLSDRFSAERPKGSFSTLEIQRTEQGDSAMYLCASSQAGGETQYFGPGTRLLVL.

This clonotype has a count of ten or more. The chain combines TRBV20-1 with TRBJ2-1; TRBD1 might be the D (5 bases). CDR3 length: 17 residues. The V gene lost 2 bases and the J gene lost 5 bases, with 22 bases spanning the gap. Germline V gene data show CDR1 as DFQATT and CDR2 as SNEGSKA (reference sequence). CDR3 protein: CSARPGQIGPYDNEQFF. The DNA for the CDR3 is TGCAGTGCTAGACCAGGGCAAATAGGACCCTACGACAATGAGCAGTTCTTC.

This chain uses TRBV7-9 with TRBJ2-7, with TRBD1 matching 7 bases. V gave up 7 bases and J gave up 6 bases; unmatched junction bases: 15. The germline V gene has CDR1 SEHNR and CDR2 FQNEAQ (reference sequence). The CDR3 has 15 amino acids. For the CDR3, the DNA is TGTGCCAGCACCCTTAAAGACGACAGGGCGTCCGAGCAGTACTTC. Its protein is CASTLKDDRASEQYF.

Ten or more counts support this clonotype. This chain joins TRBV5-1 and TRBJ2-3; 8 positions match TRBD1. V shed 4 bases and J 4 bases; nucleotides not matched to a gene: 8. The length of the CDR3 is 15 residues. Germline loops: CDR1 SGHRS, CDR2 YFSETQ. The CDR3 loop is CASSHRTGIADTQYF. CDR3 bases: TGCGCCAGCAGCCACAGGACAGGGATAGCAGATACGCAGTATTTT. Full variable domain (outside the CDR3, taken from reference TRBV5-1 and TRBJ2-3): KAGVTQTPRYLIKTRGQQVTLSCSPISGHRSVSWYQQTPGQGLQFLFEYFSETQRNKGNFPGRFSGRQFSNSRSEMNVSTLELGDSALYLCASSHRTGIADTQYFGPGTRLTVL.

This clonotype came up a few times. This chain links TRBV28 with TRBJ2-2, with 11 bases identical to TRBD1. The CDR3 runs 16 residues. The trim removed 2 bases at V and 6 bases at J, leaving 5 bases unmatched. The germline gives CDR1 MDHEN, CDR2 SYDVKM. CDR3 DNA: TGTGCCAGCAGTTTAGGGGGACAGGGGGGTTCCGGGGAGCTGTTTTTT. It translates to CASSLGGQGGSGELFF.

The CDR3, as DNA: TGCGCCAGCAGCCCCTCCGATTCTGGGGCCAACGTCCTGACTTTC. Translation: CASSPSDSGANVLTF. The chain carries TRBV5-1 and TRBJ2-6; D is uncertain. The CDR3 extends over 15 amino acids. V was cut by 4 bases and J by 1 base, with 9 bases left in between. Germline V gives CDR1 SGHRS, CDR2 YFSETQ.

This clonotype showed up just once. This rearrangement joins TRBV12-3 or TRBV12-4 to TRBJ2-2; 7 nucleotides line up with TRBD1. The CDR3 has 16 amino acids. V lost 1 base and J lost 7; bases outside the gene matches: 9. The CDR3 sequence: CASSLVGNRGGGELFF. The CDR3 nucleotides are TGTGCCAGCAGTTTAGTCGGGAACAGGGGTGGCGGGGAGCTGTTTTTT.

In the case of this clonotype: A read error may produce the germline difference seen at one junction end. The V call is TRBV5-1, the J call TRBJ1-3, with 7 bases matching TRBD1. Germline loops: CDR1 SGHRS, CDR2 YFSETQ. The CDR3 is 15 amino acids. The chain's CDR3 is CASNLGTASGNTIYF. The CDR3 coding sequence is TGCGCCAGCAACTTGGGGACAGCATCTGGAAACACCATATATTTT. Filled out from reference TRBV5-1 and TRBJ1-3, the complete variable domain reads KAGVTQTPRYLIKTRGQQVTLSCSPISGHRSVSWYQQTPGQGLQFLFEYFSETQRNKGNFPGRFSGRQFSNSRSEMNVSTLELGDSALYLCASNLGTASGNTIYFGEGSWLTVV.

This clonotype was counted ten times or more. CDR3 region: CASSSGLAGWEQYF. The CDR3 nucleotides are TGTGCCAGCAGTTCGGGACTAGCGGGATGGGAGCAGTACTTC. This chain uses TRBV27 with TRBJ2-7; TRBD2 aligns across 13 bases. The CDR3 is made up of 14 amino acids. Germline-derived CDR1 and CDR2 are MNHEY and SMNVEV (reference sequence). The junction had 4 bases not matched to a gene; V was cut back by 4 bases and J by 7 bases.

This clonotype was found many times. The chain couples TRBV2 to TRBJ2-1, with D perhaps given as TRBD1 or TRBD2 (6 bases each). From germline, CDR1 is SNHLY and CDR2 FYNNEI. V was trimmed by 6 bases and J by 2 bases, leaving 17 bases between them. The CDR3 has 16 residues. CDR3 amino acids: CASRYRGAPPYNEQFF. The CDR3 DNA reads as TGTGCCAGCAGGTATAGGGGGGCGCCTCCCTACAATGAGCAGTTCTTC.

This clonotype has a count of ten or more. The chain links TRBV11-2 to TRBJ1-6, with D unclear. Trimming removed 0 bases at V and 6 bases at J, with 0 bases between. The CDR3 loop spans 12 amino acids. CDR1 is SGHAT, CDR2 FQNNGV, per germline. CDR3 DNA: TGTGCCAGCAGCTTAGATAATTCACCCCTCCACTTT. Amino acid sequence: CASSLDNSPLHF. Looking up the rest from reference TRBV11-2 and TRBJ1-6 gives the full variable domain: EAGVAQSPRYKIIEKRQSVAFWCNPISGHATLYWYQQILGQGPKLLIQFQNNGVVDDSQLPKDRFSAERLKGVDSTLKIQPAKLEDSAVYLCASSLDNSPLHFGNGTRLTVT.